This T cell receptor (beta chain) stems from a study of cytomegalovirus exposure and HLA in healthy donors. PCR employed 60 Vbeta and 13 Jbeta primers. The repertoire was sequenced with immunoSEQ multiplex PCR; TCRdb's copy has only in-frame clones and lacks some. Here the sample spans fewer than 300,000 clones, 80% being singletons. V shed 4 bases, J shed 6 bases, and the junction held 7 bases outside the gene matches. Germline V gene lookup returns CDR1 SQVTM and CDR2 ANQGSEA. CDR3 size: 14 residues. The rearrangement links TRBV29-1 to TRBJ2-1, with 9 bases that match TRBD2. Source material: PBMCs. The TCR was taken from a girl under 10 years old in good health and CMV-seronegative. CDR3: CSVARSSGTNEQFF. CDR3 DNA sequence: TGCAGCGTTGCGCGGTCTAGCGGGACCAATGAGCAGTTCTTC.